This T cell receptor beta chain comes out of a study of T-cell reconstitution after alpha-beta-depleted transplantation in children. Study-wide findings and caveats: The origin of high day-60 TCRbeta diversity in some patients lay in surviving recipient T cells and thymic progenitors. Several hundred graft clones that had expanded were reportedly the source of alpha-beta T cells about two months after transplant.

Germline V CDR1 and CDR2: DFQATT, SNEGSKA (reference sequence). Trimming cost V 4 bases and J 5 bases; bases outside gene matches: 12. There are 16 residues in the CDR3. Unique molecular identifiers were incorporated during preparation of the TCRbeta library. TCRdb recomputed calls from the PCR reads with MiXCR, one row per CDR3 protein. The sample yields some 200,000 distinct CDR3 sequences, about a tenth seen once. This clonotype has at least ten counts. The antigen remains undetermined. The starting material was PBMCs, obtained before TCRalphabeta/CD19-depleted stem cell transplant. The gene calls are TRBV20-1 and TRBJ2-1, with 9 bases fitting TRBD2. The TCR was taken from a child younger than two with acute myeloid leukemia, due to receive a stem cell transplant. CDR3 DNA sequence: TGCAGTGCTACTGGGACTAGCCCAGCCCTAGACAATGAGCAGTTCTTC. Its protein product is CSATGTSPALDNEQFF.